This entry describes one T cell receptor (beta chain). Its specificity is not known. It was RNA transcripts that yielded the amplified TCR beta CDR3 regions. The TCR CDR3 was amplified in a first-round RT-PCR using the HTBI primer set. TCRdb re-called the multiplex PCR reads with MiXCR, one entry per CDR3 protein. The sample yields approximately 590,000 distinct CDR3 sequences, roughly 50% seen once. The record originates from a study of T cells in Graves' hyperthyroidism and ophthalmopathy. The CDR3 runs 14 residues. Trimming shortened V by 3 bases and J by 1 base, and 9 bases separated the two germline ends. Overall study findings and caveats: A model using 13 V-J features told ophthalmopathy apart from stable hyperthyroidism.

An absence of ophthalmopathy progression within 18 months meant stable Graves' hyperthyroidism. Patients having uncontrolled infection, another autoimmune disease, pregnancy or lactation were not included. Diagnoses were made from clinical symptoms, serum measures (thyroxine and TRAb), thyroid ultrasound and orbital computed tomography. The specimen sequenced was peripheral blood or thyroid tissue (not recorded which). The sequence was obtained from a woman under 30 with Graves' hyperthyroidism. The chain combines TRBV12-3 or TRBV12-4 with TRBJ1-1; D is ambiguous. CDR3 sequence (DNA): TGTGCCAGCAGTTTTTGGCAGTCGAACACTGAAGCTTTCTTT. It is translated as CASSFWQSNTEAFF.